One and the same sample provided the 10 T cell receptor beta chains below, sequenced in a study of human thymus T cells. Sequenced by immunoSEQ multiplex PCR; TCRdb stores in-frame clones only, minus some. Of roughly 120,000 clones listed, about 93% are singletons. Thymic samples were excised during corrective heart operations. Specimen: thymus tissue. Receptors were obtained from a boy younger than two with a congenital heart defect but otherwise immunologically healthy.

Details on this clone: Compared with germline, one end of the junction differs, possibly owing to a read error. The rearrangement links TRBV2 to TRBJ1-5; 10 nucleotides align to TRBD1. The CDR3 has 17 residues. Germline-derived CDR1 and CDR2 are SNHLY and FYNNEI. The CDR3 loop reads CASSEGTGDGINQPQHF. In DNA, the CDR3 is TGTGCCAGCAGCGAAGGGACAGGGGACGGGATCAATCAGCCCCAGCATTTT.

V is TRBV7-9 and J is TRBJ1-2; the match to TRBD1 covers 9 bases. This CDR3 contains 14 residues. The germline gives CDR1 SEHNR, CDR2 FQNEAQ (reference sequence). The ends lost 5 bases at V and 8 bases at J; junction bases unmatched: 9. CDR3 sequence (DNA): TGTGCCAGCAGCACCGGACAGGGGAGAAGAGGCTACACCTTC. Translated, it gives CASSTGQGRRGYTF.

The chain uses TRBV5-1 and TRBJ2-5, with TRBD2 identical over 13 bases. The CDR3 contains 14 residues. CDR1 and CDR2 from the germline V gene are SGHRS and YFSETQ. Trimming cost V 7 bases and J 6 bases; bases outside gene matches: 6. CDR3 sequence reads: CASQTSGGAKTQYF. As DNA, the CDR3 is TGCGCCAGCCAAACTAGCGGGGGGGCGAAGACCCAGTACTTC.

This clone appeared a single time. In DNA form, the CDR3 reads TGTGCCAGCAGCTTAGTTATGGGTGACTCACCCCTCCACTTT. Protein sequence: CASSLVMGDSPLHF. The J gene is TRBJ1-6, the V gene TRBV7-9; D ambiguous. CDR3 length: 14 residues. The germline gives CDR1 SEHNR, CDR2 FQNEAQ (reference sequence). Trimming left V 1 base short and J 10 bases short, with 11 bases between.

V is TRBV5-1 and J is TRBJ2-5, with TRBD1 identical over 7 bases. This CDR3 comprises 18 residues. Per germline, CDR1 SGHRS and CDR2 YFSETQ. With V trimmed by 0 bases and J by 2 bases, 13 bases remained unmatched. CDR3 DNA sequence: TGCGCCAGCAGCTTGGGCCCCCCCCCAGGGGGAATTCAAGAGACCCAGTACTTC. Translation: CASSLGPPPGGIQETQYF.

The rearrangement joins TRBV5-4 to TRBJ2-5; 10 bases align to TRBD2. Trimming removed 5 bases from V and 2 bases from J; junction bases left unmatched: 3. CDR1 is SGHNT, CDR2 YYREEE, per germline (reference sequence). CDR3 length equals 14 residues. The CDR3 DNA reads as TGTGCCAGCAGTAGGACTAGCGGTCAAGAGACCCAGTACTTC. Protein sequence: CASSRTSGQETQYF.

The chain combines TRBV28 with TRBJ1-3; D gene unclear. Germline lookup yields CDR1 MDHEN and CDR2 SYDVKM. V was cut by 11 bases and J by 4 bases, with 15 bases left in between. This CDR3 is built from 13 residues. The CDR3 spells CASRGFYGNTIYF. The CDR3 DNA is TGTGCCTCTCGAGGGTTTTACGGAAACACCATATATTTT.

In DNA, the CDR3 is TGCAGTGCTCCCGAGCGGGCTTTCTTT. Encoded protein: CSAPERAFF. The chain joins TRBV20-1 to TRBJ1-1; unclear D gene. The length of the CDR3 is 9 residues. Germline V gene lookup returns CDR1 DFQATT and CDR2 SNEGSKA (reference sequence). The V gene lost 5 bases and the J gene lost 11 bases, with 9 bases spanning the gap.

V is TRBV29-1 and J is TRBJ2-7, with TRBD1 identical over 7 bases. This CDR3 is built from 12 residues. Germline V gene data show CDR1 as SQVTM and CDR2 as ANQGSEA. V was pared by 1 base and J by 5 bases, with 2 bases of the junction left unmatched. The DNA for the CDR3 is TGCAGCGTTGAAGCTCAGGGGGACGAGCAGTACTTC. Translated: CSVEAQGDEQYF.

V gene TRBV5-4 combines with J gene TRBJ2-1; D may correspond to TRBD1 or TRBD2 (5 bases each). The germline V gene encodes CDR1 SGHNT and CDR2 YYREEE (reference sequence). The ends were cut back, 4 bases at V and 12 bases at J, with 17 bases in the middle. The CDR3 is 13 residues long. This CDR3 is CASSAALGGWQFF. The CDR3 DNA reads TGTGCCAGCAGCGCAGCCCTTGGGGGATGGCAGTTCTTC.